This is a list of T cell receptor beta chains from one sample in a study of blood T cell repertoires in COVID-19. The protocol was immunoSEQ multiplex PCR, while the TCRdb copy is restricted to in-frame clones and leaves out a portion. The sample has some 42,000 clones, roughly three quarters seen once. The sample taken for sequencing was peripheral blood. All receptors come from an elderly man with acute or convalescent COVID-19. Each CDR3 is given with its conserved first and last residue. A D gene is named only where the DNA matches it firmly. Clone size is not always given. Where it is, it says once, few, many or a class for expanded clones.

J gene: TRBJ2-2; V gene: TRBV18; D gene: -; clone size: medium-sized; CDR3 protein: CASSPGSGELFF; CDR3 DNA: TGTGCCAGCTCACCCGGGTCCGGGGAGCTGTTTTTT
J gene: TRBJ1-4; V gene: TRBV6-5; D gene: -; clone size: -; CDR3 protein: CASSPGTFEKLFF; CDR3 DNA: TGTGCCAGCAGTCCCGGGACATTTGAAAAACTGTTTTTT
J gene: TRBJ1-1; V gene: TRBV5-4; D gene: TRBD1; clone size: many; CDR3 protein: CASSLMTGPTEAFF; CDR3 DNA: TGTGCCAGCAGCTTGATGACAGGGCCCACTGAAGCTTTCTTT
J gene: TRBJ2-6; V gene: TRBV30; D gene: -; clone size: -; CDR3 protein: CAWSRLRGANVLTF; CDR3 DNA: TGTGCCTGGAGCCGTCTTCGTGGGGCCAACGTCCTGACTTTC
J gene: TRBJ1-2; V gene: TRBV7-9; D gene: -; clone size: -; CDR3 protein: CASSLATANYGYTF; CDR3 DNA: TGTGCCAGCAGCTTAGCAACAGCTAACTATGGCTACACCTTC
J gene: TRBJ2-2; V gene: TRBV2; D gene: TRBD1; clone size: -; CDR3 protein: CASSEARDRVFF; CDR3 DNA: TGTGCCAGCAGTGAAGCCCGGGACAGAGTGTTTTTT
J gene: TRBJ1-2; V gene: TRBV28; D gene: -; clone size: -; CDR3 protein: CASSPGFRFDGYTF; CDR3 DNA: TGTGCCAGCAGTCCAGGGTTTCGGTTCGATGGCTACACCTTC
J gene: TRBJ2-7; V gene: TRBV6-5; D gene: TRBD2; clone size: -; CDR3 protein: CASGPLGGSYEQYF; CDR3 DNA: TGTGCCAGCGGCCCTCTTGGCGGGAGCTACGAGCAGTACTTC
J gene: TRBJ2-3; V gene: TRBV5-3; D gene: TRBD1; clone size: -; CDR3 protein: CARSLPGQGSDTQYF; CDR3 DNA: TGTGCCAGAAGCTTGCCGGGACAGGGGTCAGATACGCAGTATTTT
J gene: TRBJ1-1; V gene: TRBV5-6; D gene: -; clone size: -; CDR3 protein: CASSSRTGGTEAFF; CDR3 DNA: TGTGCCAGCAGCTCTCGGACGGGGGGAACTGAAGCTTTCTTT
J gene: TRBJ2-1; V gene: TRBV5-6; D gene: TRBD1; clone size: -; CDR3 protein: CASSLFGQGADEQFF; CDR3 DNA: TGTGCCAGCAGCTTGTTCGGACAGGGGGCAGATGAGCAGTTCTTC
J gene: TRBJ2-7; V gene: TRBV19; D gene: -; clone size: -; CDR3 protein: CASSIGGTLLYEQYF; CDR3 DNA: TGTGCCAGTAGTATAGGGGGGACTTTGCTCTACGAGCAGTACTTC
J gene: TRBJ2-7; V gene: TRBV30; D gene: TRBD1; clone size: few; CDR3 protein: CACLDRGLNEQYF; CDR3 DNA: TGTGCCTGCCTGGACAGGGGGCTAAACGAGCAGTACTTC
J gene: TRBJ2-3; V gene: TRBV5-1; D gene: -; clone size: -; CDR3 protein: CASSLEGYTDTQYF; CDR3 DNA: TGCGCCAGCAGCTTGGAGGGGTACACAGATACGCAGTATTTT
J gene: TRBJ2-1; V gene: TRBV11-3; D gene: TRBD2; clone size: -; CDR3 protein: CASSYGGNADEQFF; CDR3 DNA: TGTGCCAGCAGCTACGGGGGGAATGCGGATGAGCAGTTCTTC
J gene: TRBJ1-2; V gene: TRBV12-5; D gene: TRBD1; clone size: -; CDR3 protein: CASGLGGGTGQTF; CDR3 DNA: TGTGCTAGTGGTTTGGGAGGCGGGACAGGGCAAACCTTC
J gene: TRBJ1-1; V gene: TRBV9; D gene: -; clone size: -; CDR3 protein: CASSVDWKRDAFF; CDR3 DNA: TGTGCCAGCAGCGTAGACTGGAAACGGGATGCTTTCTTT
J gene: TRBJ2-1; V gene: TRBV5-4; D gene: -; clone size: -; CDR3 protein: CASSPPGYNEQFF; CDR3 DNA: TGTGCCAGCAGCCCTCCCGGTTACAATGAGCAGTTCTTC
J gene: TRBJ2-7; V gene: TRBV18; D gene: TRBD1; clone size: -; CDR3 protein: CASSPGTGVREQYF; CDR3 DNA: TGTGCCAGCTCACCCGGGACAGGAGTTAGGGAGCAGTACTTC
J gene: TRBJ2-3; V gene: TRBV27; D gene: TRBD2; clone size: -; CDR3 protein: CASSLSLAGGADTQYF; CDR3 DNA: TGTGCCAGCAGTTTATCATTAGCGGGAGGGGCAGATACGCAGTATTTT
J gene: TRBJ2-7; V gene: TRBV10-3; D gene: -; clone size: few; CDR3 protein: CAISESNGEDEQYF; CDR3 DNA: TGTGCCATCAGTGAGTCCAACGGGGAGGACGAGCAGTACTTC
J gene: TRBJ1-5; V gene: TRBV10-1; D gene: -; clone size: -; CDR3 protein: CASSDGAHQPQHF; CDR3 DNA: TGCGCCAGCAGTGATGGGGCGCATCAGCCCCAGCATTTT
J gene: TRBJ1-1; V gene: TRBV5-4; D gene: TRBD1; clone size: -; CDR3 protein: CASQAGTANTEAFF; CDR3 DNA: TGTGCCAGCCAAGCTGGGACAGCCAACACTGAAGCTTTCTTT
J gene: TRBJ1-4; V gene: TRBV5-1; D gene: -; clone size: -; CDR3 protein: CASSLGGSGNEKLFF; CDR3 DNA: TGCGCCAGCAGCTTGGGGGGCTCTGGTAATGAAAAACTGTTTTTT
J gene: TRBJ2-5; V gene: TRBV5-1; D gene: TRBD2; clone size: -; CDR3 protein: CASSEGGGEETQYF; CDR3 DNA: TGCGCCAGCAGTGAAGGCGGGGGGGAGGAGACCCAGTACTTC
J gene: TRBJ1-2; V gene: TRBV28; D gene: -; clone size: -; CDR3 protein: CASSTQSGGRYGYTF; CDR3 DNA: TGTGCCAGCAGTACCCAGTCGGGGGGTCGGTATGGCTACACCTTC
J gene: TRBJ2-5; V gene: TRBV18; D gene: TRBD1; clone size: -; CDR3 protein: CASSPQTGTQETQYF; CDR3 DNA: TGTGCCAGCTCACCCCAGACAGGGACCCAAGAGACCCAGTACTTC
J gene: TRBJ1-2; V gene: TRBV5-6; D gene: TRBD1; clone size: few; CDR3 protein: CASSSTGGDYGYTF; CDR3 DNA: TGTGCCAGCAGCTCGACAGGGGGCGACTATGGCTACACCTTC
J gene: TRBJ2-7; V gene: TRBV6-5; D gene: -; clone size: few; CDR3 protein: CASRRGGNYEQYF; CDR3 DNA: TGTGCCAGCCGGCGTGGGGGGAACTACGAGCAGTACTTC
J gene: TRBJ1-6; V gene: TRBV5-1; D gene: TRBD1; clone size: once; CDR3 protein: CASSLAGQGSSPLHF; CDR3 DNA: TGCGCCAGCAGCTTGGCCGGACAGGGGTCTTCACCCCTCCACTTT
J gene: TRBJ1-6; V gene: TRBV3-1/TRBV3-2; D gene: -; clone size: few; CDR3 protein: CASSQDSPLTLHF; CDR3 DNA: TGTGCCAGCAGCCAAGATTCTCCCCTAACCCTCCACTTT
J gene: TRBJ2-5; V gene: TRBV5-1; D gene: TRBD1; clone size: -; CDR3 protein: CASSLRQGEETQYF; CDR3 DNA: TGCGCCAGCAGCTTGAGACAGGGCGAAGAGACCCAGTACTTC
J gene: TRBJ1-6; V gene: TRBV11-2; D gene: TRBD1; clone size: few; CDR3 protein: CASSRGQGNSPLHF; CDR3 DNA: TGTGCCAGCAGCCGCGGACAGGGGAATTCACCCCTCCACTTT
J gene: TRBJ2-4; V gene: TRBV15; D gene: TRBD1; clone size: -; CDR3 protein: CATSRTDGQGAGAKNIQYF; CDR3 DNA: TGTGCCACCAGCAGAACCGACGGACAGGGGGCCGGAGCCAAAAACATTCAGTACTTC
J gene: TRBJ1-1; V gene: TRBV28; D gene: TRBD1; clone size: -; CDR3 protein: CASNPGGAGTTEAFF; CDR3 DNA: TGTGCCAGCAATCCAGGGGGCGCGGGGACCACTGAAGCTTTCTTT
J gene: TRBJ1-4; V gene: TRBV4-2; D gene: TRBD1; clone size: -; CDR3 protein: CASSQATGGGEKLFF; CDR3 DNA: TGTGCCAGCAGCCAAGCGACAGGGGGCGGTGAAAAACTGTTTTTT
J gene: TRBJ1-2; V gene: TRBV30; D gene: -; clone size: -; CDR3 protein: CAWLAGLNYGYTF; CDR3 DNA: TGTGCCTGGTTGGCGGGACTTAACTATGGCTACACCTTC
J gene: TRBJ1-4; V gene: TRBV7-2; D gene: TRBD1; clone size: -; CDR3 protein: CASSAGQGLEKLFF; CDR3 DNA: TGTGCCAGCAGCGCGGGACAGGGGCTTGAAAAACTGTTTTTT
J gene: TRBJ1-1; V gene: TRBV29-1; D gene: -; clone size: -; CDR3 protein: CSVSSGTEAFF; CDR3 DNA: TGCAGCGTTTCGTCCGGCACTGAAGCTTTCTTT
J gene: TRBJ2-4; V gene: TRBV5-1; D gene: TRBD1; clone size: -; CDR3 protein: CASGDSAGGNIQYF; CDR3 DNA: TGCGCCAGCGGGGATTCGGCAGGGGGAAACATTCAGTACTTC
J gene: TRBJ1-6; V gene: TRBV6-5; D gene: TRBD1; clone size: -; CDR3 protein: CASRGQGGGSPLHF; CDR3 DNA: TGTGCCAGCAGGGGACAGGGGGGAGGTTCACCCCTCCACTTT
J gene: TRBJ2-7; V gene: TRBV6-5; D gene: -; clone size: once; CDR3 protein: CASKLDRSSYEQYF; CDR3 DNA: TGTGCCAGCAAACTCGACAGAAGCTCCTACGAGCAGTACTTC
J gene: TRBJ1-6; V gene: TRBV5-1; D gene: -; clone size: -; CDR3 protein: CASSLDRDDNSPLHF; CDR3 DNA: TGCGCCAGCAGCTTGGACAGGGACGATAATTCACCCCTCCACTTT
J gene: TRBJ2-1; V gene: TRBV7-2; D gene: TRBD1; clone size: -; CDR3 protein: CASSLVQGDNEQFF; CDR3 DNA: TGTGCCAGCAGCTTAGTTCAGGGGGACAATGAGCAGTTCTTC
J gene: TRBJ2-7; V gene: TRBV6-1; D gene: -; clone size: once; CDR3 protein: CASSEGWRENYEQYF; CDR3 DNA: TGTGCCAGCAGTGAGGGTTGGCGGGAAAACTACGAGCAGTACTTC
J gene: TRBJ1-3; V gene: TRBV14; D gene: -; clone size: many; CDR3 protein: CASSQARSSGNTIYF; CDR3 DNA: TGTGCCAGCAGCCAAGCCCGGAGCTCTGGAAACACCATATATTTT
J gene: TRBJ1-1; V gene: TRBV7-9; D gene: -; clone size: -; CDR3 protein: CASSLAFGELDTEAFF; CDR3 DNA: TGTGCCAGCAGCTTAGCTTTCGGGGAGTTGGACACTGAAGCTTTCTTT
J gene: TRBJ1-2; V gene: TRBV13; D gene: TRBD1; clone size: -; CDR3 protein: CASSQTGRTNYGYTF; CDR3 DNA: TGTGCCAGCAGCCAGACAGGGAGGACGAACTATGGCTACACCTTC
J gene: TRBJ1-4; V gene: TRBV27; D gene: TRBD1; clone size: -; CDR3 protein: CASSSNQRTGDEKLFF; CDR3 DNA: TGTGCCAGCAGTTCCAATCAACGGACAGGGGATGAAAAACTGTTTTTT